The 11 T cell receptor beta chains below were found in one sample sequenced in a study of radiotherapy plus CTLA-4 blockade in lung cancer. The table came from immunoSEQ multiplex PCR; TCRdb's copy has only in-frame clones and leaves some out. Here the sample spans roughly 92,000 clones, approximately 83% being singletons. Sequencing used peripheral blood, obtained from a patient treated with radiotherapy plus ipilimumab. The source is a human donor with non-small cell lung cancer who had a partial response to radiotherapy plus ipilimumab.

The chain has TRBV27 and TRBJ2-3, with no clear D. The CDR3 has 16 amino acids. The ends were cut back, 0 bases at V and 0 bases at J, with 10 bases in the middle. Germline loops: CDR1 MNHEY, CDR2 SMNVEV (reference sequence). This chain's CDR3 is CASSLSRVRSTDTQYF. The CDR3 region has the DNA TGTGCCAGCAGTTTATCTAGAGTTCGCAGCACAGATACGCAGTATTTT.

The chain employs TRBV5-1 and TRBJ2-4, with 7 positions matching TRBD1. The germline V gene has CDR1 SGHRS and CDR2 YFSETQ. CDR3 length: 12 residues. V gave up 4 bases and J gave up 12 bases; unmatched junction bases: 7. In DNA form, the CDR3 reads TGCGCCAGCAGCGAGACAGGGTACACTCAGTACTTC. This codes for CASSETGYTQYF.

This chain uses TRBV19 with TRBJ1-5, with TRBD1 matching over 7 bases. The V gene's germline CDR1 is LNHDA and CDR2 SQIVND (reference sequence). There are 14 residues in the CDR3. V shed 6 bases and J 1 base; nucleotides not matched to a gene: 3. The CDR3 protein is CASSRQGSNQPQHF. In DNA, the CDR3 is TGTGCCAGTAGCCGACAGGGAAGCAATCAGCCCCAGCATTTT.

This clone has more than one count but fewer than ten. This sequence joins TRBV19 and TRBJ2-1; D ambiguous. CDR3 length: 15 residues. Trimming removed 4 bases at V and 7 bases at J, with 17 bases between. Per germline, CDR1 LNHDA and CDR2 SQIVND (reference sequence). Here the CDR3 DNA reads TGTGCCAGTAGTACGAGTTCTTCTTTTCGTAATGAGCAGTTCTTC. It encodes CASSTSSSFRNEQFF.

J is TRBJ1-1 and V is TRBV6-6, with 7 bases fitting TRBD1. The V gene end was trimmed by 2 bases and the J gene end by 0 bases; junction bases not matched to a gene: 3. CDR1 and CDR2 (germline): MNHNY, SVGAGI (reference sequence). This CDR3 has 15 amino acids. The CDR3 bases are TGTGCCAGCAGTTACCCGGGACAGTTGAACACTGAAGCTTTCTTT. As protein: CASSYPGQLNTEAFF.

The gene calls are TRBV29-1 and TRBJ2-5; 7 bases are shared with TRBD2. From germline, CDR1 is SQVTM and CDR2 ANQGSEA. This CDR3 spans 12 amino acids. The trim removed 7 bases at V and 3 bases at J, leaving 5 bases unmatched. CDR3 in amino acids: CSAGGVKETQYF. The CDR3 nucleotides read TGCAGCGCTGGGGGGGTTAAAGAGACCCAGTACTTC.

The chain employs TRBV10-2 and TRBJ1-1; unclear D gene. The germline V gene has CDR1 WSHSY and CDR2 SAAADI. Trimming removed 6 bases at V and 2 bases at J, with 13 bases between. This CDR3 has 14 residues. The CDR3 here is CASSLDTTNTEAFF. CDR3 in DNA: TGCGCCAGCAGCCTCGACACAACCAACACTGAAGCTTTCTTT.

The V and J genes are TRBV5-1 and TRBJ2-7; 7 bases map to TRBD1. J lost 0 bases, V lost 4 bases, and 7 bases had no gene match. Germline CDR1 is SGHRS and CDR2 is YFSETQ. This CDR3 is 15 amino acids long. The DNA for the CDR3 is TGCGCCAGCAGCGTGGAGAGACAGGGCTCCTACGAGCAGTACTTC. It encodes CASSVERQGSYEQYF. Combining the CDR3 with reference TRBV5-1 and TRBJ2-7 gives the whole variable domain KAGVTQTPRYLIKTRGQQVTLSCSPISGHRSVSWYQQTPGQGLQFLFEYFSETQRNKGNFPGRFSGRQFSNSRSEMNVSTLELGDSALYLCASSVERQGSYEQYFGPGTRLTVT.

The chain joins TRBV4-1 to TRBJ2-5, with 13 nucleotides matching TRBD2. From germline, CDR1 is MGHRA and CDR2 YSYEKL. This CDR3 has 18 residues. With V trimmed by 0 bases and J by 5 bases, 9 bases remained unmatched. Written as DNA, the CDR3 is TGCGCCAGCAGCCAAGAGCGGACTAGCGGGAGCGAGTGGGAGACCCAGTACTTC. Protein sequence: CASSQERTSGSEWETQYF.

The chain combines TRBV6-4 with TRBJ2-2; D gene unclear. V was shortened by 0 bases and J by 3 bases, with 5 bases between the two germline ends. From germline, CDR1 is MRHNA and CDR2 SNTAGT. The CDR3 is 14 residues long. DNA of the CDR3: TGTGCCAGCAGTGACTCGCAGGACACCGGGGAGCTGTTTTTT. It translates to CASSDSQDTGELFF.

The J gene is TRBJ2-1, the V gene TRBV19; 11 bases align to TRBD2. CDR1 LNHDA and CDR2 SQIVND come from the germline V gene (reference sequence). The V segment lost 3 bases and the J segment 10 bases; nucleotides outside the gene matches: 11. The CDR3 runs to 16 residues. CDR3 sequence (DNA): TGTGCCAGTAGTATCCCTCCTAGCGGGAGGTGGCTAGAGCAGTTCTTC. Its translation: CASSIPPSGRWLEQFF.